Presented here are 29 T cell receptor beta chains from one specimen sequenced in a study of cytomegalovirus exposure and HLA in healthy donors. The assay was immunoSEQ multiplex PCR, and TCRdb's table has in-frame clones only and misses some. This sample has roughly 86,000 clones, with roughly 95% found just once. Sequences were obtained from PBMCs. All receptors come from a man aged 18 to 29 in good health and CMV-seropositive.

The rearrangement uses TRBV4-1 and TRBJ2-1; TRBD1 might be the D (6 bases). From germline, CDR1 is MGHRA and CDR2 YSYEKL. The length of the CDR3 is 16 residues. V lost 0 bases and J 0 bases, leaving 9 bases between the germline ends. CDR3 DNA sequence: TGCGCCAGCAGCCAAGATGACAGGAGCTCCTACAATGAGCAGTTCTTC. Its translation: CASSQDDRSSYNEQFF.

This clone was detected only once. The chain links TRBV27 to TRBJ1-3; D not resolved. Trimming shortened V by 4 bases and J by 0 bases, and 13 bases separated the two germline ends. CDR1 and CDR2 (germline): MNHEY, SMNVEV (reference sequence). This CDR3 spans 16 amino acids. In DNA, the CDR3 is TGTGCCAGCAGTTATGAACAGCCCCACTCTGGAAACACCATATATTTT. It specifies CASSYEQPHSGNTIYF.

The rearrangement links TRBV27 to TRBJ2-2; D unclear. Germline V gene sequence: CDR1 MNHEY, CDR2 SMNVEV (reference sequence). The CDR3 has 12 residues. V lost 4 bases, J lost 3 bases, and 3 bases lay in between. This chain's CDR3 is CASSSDTGELFF. CDR3 DNA: TGTGCCAGCAGTTCAGACACCGGGGAGCTGTTTTTT.

Points on this clone: One end of the junction does not line up with germline, which may come from a read error. The CDR3 protein is CASRTGLAVVF. CDR3 DNA: TGTGCCAGCAGGACCGGACTAGCAGTGGTCTTC. The chain carries TRBV6-5 and TRBJ2-1, with 8 bases identical to TRBD2. Germline CDR1 MNHEY, CDR2 SVGAGI. This CDR3 has 11 amino acids.

This clone was found once. The chain couples TRBV7-2 to TRBJ2-7, with 12 bases lining up with TRBD2. Germline lookup yields CDR1 SGHTA and CDR2 FQGNSA. Losses at the gene ends were 5 bases for V and 2 bases for J; bases not matched to a gene: 7. This CDR3 has 16 amino acids. The CDR3 sequence: CASSQSSGRVPYEQYF. CDR3 DNA: TGTGCCAGCAGCCAATCTAGCGGGAGGGTCCCCTACGAGCAGTACTTC.

This chain joins TRBV6-5 and TRBJ1-4, with 8 nucleotides matching TRBD1. The CDR3 runs 16 residues. Unmatched junction bases numbered 12, after V lost 4 bases and J lost 8 bases. Germline V lookup: CDR1 MNHEY, CDR2 SVGAGI. The CDR3 nucleotides are TGTGCCAGCAGTTCCACTGGACAGGGAAGGGGCGAAAAACTGTTTTTT. Its translation: CASSSTGQGRGEKLFF.

The V and J genes are TRBV27 and TRBJ2-1; 10 bases map to TRBD1. This CDR3 region has 19 residues. With V trimmed by 2 bases and J by 7 bases, 17 bases remained unmatched. Germline CDR1 MNHEY, CDR2 SMNVEV (reference sequence). CDR3 nucleotide sequence: TGTGCCAGCAGTTTAACAGTGGTCGCAGGGACAGGGGTAAGAAATGAGCAGTTCTTC. Its translation: CASSLTVVAGTGVRNEQFF.

V is TRBV9 and J is TRBJ1-2; TRBD1 agrees at 8 bases. Germline V gene lookup returns CDR1 SGDLS and CDR2 YYNGEE. The CDR3 contains 15 residues. V trimming: 6 bases; J trimming: 3 bases; junction bases outside the gene matches: 10. The CDR3 bases are TGTGCCAGCAACGGACAGGGAACGGTCCACTATGGCTACACCTTC. Translation gives CASNGQGTVHYGYTF.

The chain employs TRBV2 and TRBJ1-5, with TRBD1 identical over 7 bases. The CDR3 sequence is 15 residues long. Germline CDR1 reads SNHLY; CDR2 reads FYNNEI. J gave up 1 base and V 3 bases, and 3 bases lay outside the gene matches. Here the CDR3 DNA reads TGTGCCAGCAGTGAGGGGACAGAGAGCAATCAGCCCCAGCATTTT. It encodes CASSEGTESNQPQHF.

The chain couples TRBV19 to TRBJ1-5; possibly TRBD1 for D (6 bases). CDR1 is LNHDA and CDR2 is SQIVND in the germline V gene (reference sequence). Trimming left V 8 bases short and J 4 bases short, with 15 bases between. The CDR3 length is 14 residues. CDR3: CASQDSMANQPQHF. The CDR3 bases are TGTGCCAGTCAGGACAGCATGGCAAATCAGCCCCAGCATTTT.

The chain has TRBV7-8 and TRBJ1-1; perhaps TRBD1 as D (6 bases). Germline assignment: CDR1 SGHVS and CDR2 FQNEAQ. The CDR3 spans 13 residues. Trimming pared 2 bases from V and 3 bases from J, leaving 7 bases between. CDR3 in amino acids: CASSLQGYTEAFF. CDR3 sequence (DNA): TGTGCCAGCAGCTTACAGGGGTACACTGAAGCTTTCTTT.

V is TRBV29-1 and J is TRBJ2-1, with TRBD1 identical over 9 bases. This CDR3 region has 16 residues. Germline loops: CDR1 SQVTM, CDR2 ANQGSEA. V dropped 0 bases and J dropped 5; count of bases not matched to a gene: 8. The CDR3 DNA follows: TGCAGCGTTGAAGATCTTGAGACAGGGGGGCACAATGAGCAGTTCTTC. Amino acid sequence: CSVEDLETGGHNEQFF.

The chain couples TRBV27 to TRBJ1-1; D is uncertain. Trimming pared 3 bases from V and 1 base from J, leaving 6 bases between. Per germline, CDR1 MNHEY and CDR2 SMNVEV (reference sequence). The CDR3 runs to 13 residues. CDR3 in amino acids: CASSFNRNTEAFF. The CDR3 DNA reads as TGTGCCAGCAGTTTCAACAGGAACACTGAAGCTTTCTTT.

The V and J genes are TRBV10-3 and TRBJ1-2, with D possibly being TRBD1 (6 bases). CDR3 length: 14 amino acids. Germline V gene sequence: CDR1 ENHRY, CDR2 SYGVKD. The V end was cut by 6 bases, the J end by 0 bases, with 11 bases between. The CDR3 nucleotides are TGTGCCATCAGGGGGGGGGACACTAACTATGGCTACACCTTC. This gives the protein CAIRGGDTNYGYTF.

J is TRBJ2-6 and V is TRBV27; D possibly corresponds to TRBD2 (5 bases). This CDR3 is built from 20 residues. V gave up 8 bases and J gave up 0 bases, with 26 bases separating them. The germline gives CDR1 MNHEY, CDR2 SMNVEV (reference sequence). The CDR3 loop is CASPFLWELNRYSGANVLTF. The CDR3 bases are TGTGCCAGCCCATTCTTATGGGAGTTGAATCGGTACTCTGGGGCCAACGTCCTGACTTTC.

This clone was seen once. V is TRBV18 and J is TRBJ1-1; D might be TRBD1 (5 bases). V lost 2 bases to trimming and J lost 7 bases, with 11 bases between them. Germline V gene data show CDR1 as KGHSH and CDR2 as LQKENI. The CDR3 is made up of 13 amino acids. DNA for the CDR3: TGTGCCAGCTCACCAGGGGAGGGGATTGAAGCTTTCTTT. This translates into CASSPGEGIEAFF. The variable domain in full, completed from reference TRBV18 and TRBJ1-1, reads NAGVMQNPRHLVRRRGQEARLRCSPMKGHSHVYWYRQLPEEGLKFMVYLQKENIIDESGMPKERFSAEFPKEGPSILRIQQVVRGDSAAYFCASSPGEGIEAFFGQGTRLTVV.

In DNA, the CDR3 is TGCGCCAGCAGCTTGGTATCGTGGACAGGGAGATACGAGCAGTACTTC. Protein product: CASSLVSWTGRYEQYF. J is TRBJ2-7 and V is TRBV5-1, with TRBD1 matching 8 bases. With 0 bases clipped from V and 4 bases from J, the junction kept 9 bases outside the gene matches. This CDR3 region has 16 residues. CDR1 is SGHRS and CDR2 is YFSETQ in the germline V gene.

The V gene is TRBV27, the J gene TRBJ1-5, with D possibly TRBD1 on 5 matching bases. The CDR3 is 15 residues long. V shed 5 bases and J shed 1 base, with 12 bases lying between them. In germline, CDR1 is MNHEY, CDR2 SMNVEV (reference sequence). The CDR3: CASSPQGLSNQPQHF. DNA of the CDR3: TGTGCCAGCAGTCCTCAGGGACTCAGCAATCAGCCCCAGCATTTT.

This chain joins TRBV2 and TRBJ2-3, with 9 bases that match TRBD1. This CDR3 has 16 residues. Germline V CDR1 and CDR2: SNHLY, FYNNEI. J was trimmed by 5 bases and V by 5 bases; bases with no gene match: 11. CDR3: CASSPPGQGERDTQYF. The CDR3 DNA sequence: TGTGCCAGCAGTCCACCGGGACAGGGAGAGAGAGATACGCAGTATTTT. Full variable domain (outside the CDR3, taken from reference TRBV2 and TRBJ2-3): EPEVTQTPSHQVTQMGQEVILRCVPISNHLYFYWYRQILGQKVEFLVSFYNNEISEKSEIFDDQFSVERPDGSNFTLKIRSTKLEDSAMYFCASSPPGQGERDTQYFGPGTRLTVL.

The V call is TRBV9, the J call TRBJ2-1; TRBD2 matches at 10 bases. The germline gives CDR1 SGDLS, CDR2 YYNGEE. This CDR3 has 16 amino acids. After removal of 0 bases from V and 9 bases from J, the junction contained 9 bases not matched to a gene. This chain's CDR3 is CASSVATSGRAGEQFF. CDR3 nucleotides: TGTGCCAGCAGCGTAGCTACGAGCGGGAGGGCCGGTGAGCAGTTCTTC.

The V call is TRBV6-5, the J call TRBJ1-4; 11 bases agree with TRBD1. The CDR3 sequence is 14 residues long. V lost 6 bases to trimming and J lost 5 bases; unmatched junction nucleotides: 2. Germline assignment: CDR1 MNHEY and CDR2 SVGAGI. CDR3: CASSRDRGNEKLFF. The CDR3 DNA reads TGTGCCAGCAGCCGGGACAGGGGGAATGAAAAACTGTTTTTT.

V and J are TRBV5-1 and TRBJ2-4; D unclear. In germline, CDR1 is SGHRS, CDR2 YFSETQ. The length of the CDR3 is 14 residues. The V end was cut by 2 bases, the J end by 6 bases, with 12 bases between. The CDR3 sequence: CASSFGSQRNIQYF. The CDR3 DNA reads as TGCGCCAGCAGCTTCGGCAGTCAGCGAAACATTCAGTACTTC.

This clone was observed a single time. J is TRBJ2-2 and V is TRBV18, with 7 bases matching TRBD1. CDR1 is KGHSH, CDR2 LQKENI, per germline. This CDR3 contains 17 residues. Trimming took 0 bases from V and 6 from J; bases not matched to a gene: 10. CDR3 sequence reads: CASSPPGGPRGSGELFF. The CDR3 DNA sequence: TGTGCCAGCTCACCACCGGGTGGACCCAGGGGGTCCGGGGAGCTGTTTTTT.

V usage is TRBV18 and J usage is TRBJ1-4, with 11 bases aligning to TRBD1. The CDR3 totals 14 residues. The V gene's germline CDR1 is KGHSH and CDR2 LQKENI. Unmatched junction bases numbered 2, after V lost 3 bases and J lost 8 bases. This CDR3 is CASSPGQGGEKLFF. The CDR3 DNA is TGTGCCAGCTCACCGGGACAGGGGGGAGAAAAACTGTTTTTT.

The chain is built from TRBV5-4 and TRBJ1-1, with 9 bases lining up with TRBD1. The junction had 4 bases not matched to a gene; V was cut back by 4 bases and J by 3 bases. CDR1 SGHNT and CDR2 YYREEE come from the germline V gene (reference sequence). The CDR3 extends over 14 amino acids. The CDR3 spells CASSLTGGYTEAFF. The CDR3 DNA is TGTGCCAGCAGCCTGACAGGGGGATACACTGAAGCTTTCTTT.

This chain joins TRBV30 and TRBJ2-6; D unclear. Germline V gives CDR1 GTSNPN, CDR2 SVGIG (reference sequence). The CDR3 extends over 12 amino acids. V was trimmed by 5 bases and J by 3 bases, leaving 5 bases between them. The CDR3 DNA reads TGTGCCTGGGGGCGTGGGGCCAACGTCCTGACTTTC. It codes for CAWGRGANVLTF.

This clone was seen a handful of times. The CDR3 sequence is CASSLQREQFF. The CDR3 DNA follows: TGTGCCAGTAGTCTGCAGCGGGAGCAGTTCTTC. V and J are TRBV19 and TRBJ2-1, with D perhaps TRBD2 (5 bases). Per germline, CDR1 LNHDA and CDR2 SQIVND (reference sequence). V lost 5 bases, J lost 10 bases, and 9 bases lay in between. This CDR3 is built from 11 residues.

The genes are TRBV1 and TRBJ2-1; whether TRBD2, the table's D call, matches the DNA was not checked. TRBV1 is a pseudogene segment. This CDR3 contains 12 residues. CDR3 loop: CTSSPPYNEQFF. CDR3 sequence (DNA): TGCACCAGCAGCCCCCCGTACAATGAGCAGTTCTTC.

The chain recombines TRBV11-3 with TRBJ1-1; weak D call: TRBD1 (5 bases). CDR3 size: 13 residues. In germline, CDR1 is SGHNT, CDR2 YENEEA. Deletions cut 8 bases from V and 1 base from J, with 11 bases between. CDR3 nucleotide sequence: TGTGCCAGCCGACGGGGGAGGAACACTGAAGCTTTCTTT. Protein: CASRRGRNTEAFF.